In this sample, the clone carrying this T cell receptor beta chain turned up once. This sample is part of a study of CD8 T cells in Susac syndrome. Random hexamers were used to reverse transcribe 0.5 to 1 ug of RNA. A single record per CDR3 protein comes from TCRdb applying MiXCR to the immunoSEQ multiplex PCR reads. The data contain about 85,000 distinct CDR3 sequences, approximately 95% of them seen just once; the ten biggest clones take up over 0.35%. Patients with Susac syndrome met diagnostic criteria that were recently defined for definite or probable disease. Purification of the CD8+ and CD4+ T cells relied on negative isolation, and TEMRA cells underwent FACS enrichment. Specimen: CD8+ T cells from PBMCs. The sequence came from a human donor with Susac syndrome.

CDR3 sequence reads: CASSFSRGQAETQYF. The CDR3 DNA sequence: TGTGCCAGCAGCTTCTCCAGGGGGCAGGCAGAGACCCAGTACTTC. This chain connects TRBV5-4 to TRBJ2-5, with 8 positions matching TRBD1. Per the germline V gene, CDR1 is SGHNT and CDR2 is YYREEE (reference sequence). The CDR3 length is 15 residues. The V segment lost 2 bases and the J segment 4 bases; nucleotides outside the gene matches: 7. Filled out from reference TRBV5-4 and TRBJ2-5, the complete variable domain reads ETGVTQSPTHLIKTRGQQVTLRCSSQSGHNTVSWYQQALGQGPQFIFQYYREEENGRGNFPPRFSGLQFPNYSSELNVNALELDDSALYLCASSFSRGQAETQYFGPGTRLLVL.